Listed here are 22 T cell receptor beta chains from one sample, sequenced in a study of response to subunit inactivated influenza vaccine. Each CDR3 protein is one row after TCRdb ran MiXCR on the RT-PCR reads. The sample lists fewer than 350,000 distinct CDR3 sequences; 20% to 25% were seen once. The sequencing used PBMCs from blood, collected less than 22 months after vaccination. The source of these receptors is a man aged 45 to 75 who received an inactivated influenza vaccine.

The chain joins TRBV28 to TRBJ2-1; 8 nucleotides match TRBD2. J lost 6 bases, V lost 5 bases, and 9 bases had no gene match. Germline CDR1 is MDHEN and CDR2 is SYDVKM. There are 15 residues in the CDR3. CDR3 DNA: TGTGCCAGCAGTGCCCGGGGGCGGGGGGCCAATGAGCAGTTCTTC. Translating gives CASSARGRGANEQFF.

The chain uses TRBV12-3 or TRBV12-4 and TRBJ2-5; D perhaps matches TRBD1 (6 bases). The CDR3 consists of 16 residues. Trimming left V 7 bases short and J 4 bases short, with 22 bases between. CDR3: CASNYRDSPNGETQYF. In DNA form, the CDR3 reads TGTGCCAGCAATTACAGGGATTCCCCGAACGGAGAGACCCAGTACTTC.

This clonotype has more than one count but fewer than ten. The chain carries TRBV27 and TRBJ1-2; 9 bases line up with TRBD1. With V trimmed by 7 bases and J by 4 bases, 16 bases remained unmatched. The CDR3 totals 17 residues. In germline, CDR1 is MNHEY, CDR2 SMNVEV (reference sequence). CDR3 protein: CASTLQAGTGWSYGYTF. The CDR3 DNA reads as TGTGCCAGCACCCTCCAGGCCGGGACAGGGTGGAGCTATGGCTACACCTTC.

The rearrangement uses TRBV29-1 and TRBJ2-3, with 7 bases matching TRBD1. From germline, CDR1 is SQVTM and CDR2 ANQGSEA. The V segment lost 7 bases and the J segment 1 base; nucleotides outside the gene matches: 11. This CDR3 spans 15 amino acids. The CDR3 nucleotides read TGCAGCGCCTCGACAGGGAAGAGGGGCACAGATACGCAGTATTTT. Translated: CSASTGKRGTDTQYF.

The rearrangement links TRBV6-7 to TRBJ1-5; the match to TRBD1 covers 11 bases. TRBV6-7 is an open reading frame whose function is uncertain. The V segment lost 6 bases and the J segment 0 bases; nucleotides outside the gene matches: 10. The length of the CDR3 is 18 residues. The CDR3 spells CASRSLRDRGGSNQPQHF. The CDR3 DNA reads as TGTGCCAGCAGATCTCTCAGGGACAGGGGGGGTAGCAATCAGCCCCAGCATTTT.

In its sample, this clonotype was seen a few times. The V gene is TRBV11-2, the J gene TRBJ1-1, with D maybe TRBD1 (6 bases). The germline V gene has CDR1 SGHAT and CDR2 FQNNGV. This CDR3 contains 21 residues. V was cut by 1 base and J by 0 bases, with 27 bases left in between. CDR3 protein: CASSLVLKGLQGRSMNTEAFF. CDR3 nucleotides: TGTGCCAGCAGCTTAGTTCTTAAAGGGTTACAGGGACGAAGCATGAACACTGAAGCTTTCTTT.

The sample holds a few counts of this clonotype. The genes are TRBV2 and TRBJ2-1, with 11 bases matching TRBD2. The germline V gene has CDR1 SNHLY and CDR2 FYNNEI. V shed 6 bases, J shed 0 bases, and the junction held 4 bases outside the gene matches. This CDR3 is built from 16 residues. CDR3 in DNA: TGTGCCAGCAGGGTAGCGGGGGGGAGCTCCTACAATGAGCAGTTCTTC. This translates into CASRVAGGSSYNEQFF.

In its sample, this clonotype was seen many times. The rearrangement uses TRBV27 and TRBJ1-2; no reliable D call. V lost 4 bases to trimming and J lost 4 bases, with 19 bases between them. The CDR3 loop spans 16 amino acids. Germline V gene sequence: CDR1 MNHEY, CDR2 SMNVEV (reference sequence). CDR3 sequence (DNA): TGTGCCAGCAGTTCCGGGCAGTCCCGACGGGGCTATGGCTACACCTTC. Translated: CASSSGQSRRGYGYTF.

V and J are TRBV3-1 and TRBJ2-5; the match to TRBD2 covers 9 bases. The length of the CDR3 is 18 residues. V was clipped by 1 base and J by 1 base; unmatched bases: 10. Per germline, CDR1 LGHDT and CDR2 YNNKEL (reference sequence). This CDR3 reads CASSQVPPAGGFQETQYF. The CDR3 DNA reads as TGTGCCAGCAGCCAAGTACCCCCAGCGGGGGGCTTCCAAGAGACCCAGTACTTC.

The chain couples TRBV19 to TRBJ1-6, with D unclear. There are 13 residues in the CDR3. Germline-derived CDR1 and CDR2 are LNHDA and SQIVND (reference sequence). With 7 bases removed from V and 5 bases from J, the gap between germline ends came to 9 bases. The CDR3 nucleotides read TGTGCCAGTACAATCCGGGATAATTCACCCCTCCACTTT. Translated, it gives CASTIRDNSPLHF.

A few counts support this clonotype. The J gene is TRBJ1-2, the V gene TRBV6-2 or TRBV6-3; no reliable D call. Germline V gene sequence: CDR1 MNHEY, CDR2 SVGEGT. Deletions cut 2 bases from V and 1 base from J, with 5 bases between. The CDR3 is made up of 13 amino acids. CDR3 region: CASSYRSNYGYTF. The DNA for the CDR3 is TGTGCCAGCAGTTACAGAAGTAACTATGGCTACACCTTC.

This clonotype was observed a handful of times. J is TRBJ1-3 and V is TRBV10-3; D is possibly TRBD1 (5 bases). The CDR3 contains 14 residues. V gave up 9 bases and J gave up 4 bases, with 16 bases separating them. From germline, CDR1 is ENHRY and CDR2 SYGVKD. CDR3 nucleotide sequence: TGTGCCATTTACGGCGGGGCGAAGGGAAACACCATATATTTT. It encodes CAIYGGAKGNTIYF.

This chain connects TRBV7-2 to TRBJ2-2; D gene unclear. This CDR3 region has 14 residues. The V and J ends lost 2 bases and 5 bases respectively, with 9 bases between them. From germline, CDR1 is SGHTA and CDR2 FQGNSA. Here the CDR3 reads CASSLNGVTGELFF. The CDR3 nucleotides read TGTGCCAGCAGCTTAAACGGTGTGACCGGGGAGCTGTTTTTT.

This clonotype showed up just a few times. This chain connects TRBV5-1 to TRBJ2-1; 13 bases fit TRBD2. V lost 3 bases to trimming and J lost 9 bases; unmatched junction nucleotides: 6. Germline V gene lookup returns CDR1 SGHRS and CDR2 YFSETQ. The CDR3 runs to 15 residues. For the CDR3, the DNA is TGCGCCAGCAGCTCTCGGACTAGCGGGAGCGGTGAGCAGTTCTTC. Amino acids: CASSSRTSGSGEQFF.

The CDR3 reads CSAPRAANYGYTF. The CDR3 coding sequence is TGCAGTGCCCCCCGGGCAGCTAACTATGGCTACACCTTC. The chain links TRBV20-1 to TRBJ1-2; D remains unclear. Deletions cut 6 bases from V and 0 bases from J, with 11 bases between. CDR3 length: 13 residues. Germline CDR1 is DFQATT and CDR2 is SNEGSKA (reference sequence).

This chain uses TRBV20-1 with TRBJ1-4; D is unclear. The V end was cut by 3 bases, the J end by 8 bases, with 7 bases between. The CDR3 has 11 amino acids. In germline, CDR1 is DFQATT, CDR2 SNEGSKA (reference sequence). CDR3 sequence (DNA): TGCAGTGCTAGGGGTGGCGAAAAACTGTTTTTT. Translating it yields CSARGGEKLFF.

The rearrangement links TRBV13 to TRBJ2-2; perhaps TRBD1 as D (6 bases). The CDR3 has 18 amino acids. Germline V gene data show CDR1 as PRHDT and CDR2 as FYEKMQ (reference sequence). Between the trimmed V and J ends, which lost 2 bases and 0 bases, there was a span of 16 bases. The CDR3 is CASSLKNSGTTNTGELFF. DNA of the CDR3: TGTGCCAGCAGCTTAAAAAATTCCGGGACAACGAACACCGGGGAGCTGTTTTTT.

The V gene is TRBV12-3 or TRBV12-4, the J gene TRBJ1-5; 7 positions agree with TRBD1. V shed 1 base, J shed 4 bases, and the junction held 4 bases outside the gene matches. This CDR3 contains 15 residues. CDR3 in amino acids: CASSLGDSLNQPQHF. DNA for the CDR3: TGTGCCAGCAGTTTAGGGGACAGCCTGAATCAGCCCCAGCATTTT.

This clonotype occurred a few times. This rearrangement joins TRBV20-1 to TRBJ2-7; D possibly corresponds to TRBD1 (6 bases). Trimming pared 6 bases from V and 5 bases from J, leaving 14 bases between. The CDR3 extends over 12 amino acids. Germline V gives CDR1 DFQATT, CDR2 SNEGSKA (reference sequence). CDR3 coding DNA: TGCAGTGCCACGCAGGGGTACGACGAGCAGTACTTC. It codes for CSATQGYDEQYF.

In this sample, this clonotype turned up a few times. The chain's CDR3 is CSGKDGYNEQFF. CDR3 bases: TGCAGCGGGAAGGACGGGTACAATGAGCAGTTCTTC. The V and J genes are TRBV29-1 and TRBJ2-1; unclear D gene. The CDR3 loop spans 12 amino acids. Germline assignment: CDR1 SQVTM and CDR2 ANQGSEA. Trimming stripped 7 bases from V and 4 bases from J, with 11 bases between.

The chain links TRBV11-1 to TRBJ2-7; D remains unclear. With 5 bases removed from V and 0 bases from J, the gap between germline ends came to 11 bases. Germline V lookup: CDR1 SGHAT, CDR2 FQDESV (reference sequence). The CDR3 is made up of 14 amino acids. This chain's CDR3 is CASSARRNSYEQYF. The CDR3 DNA is TGTGCCAGCAGCGCCCGGCGGAACTCCTACGAGCAGTACTTC. Filled out from reference TRBV11-1 and TRBJ2-7, the complete variable domain reads EAEVAQSPRYKITEKSQAVAFWCDPISGHATLYWYRQILGQGPELLVQFQDESVVDDSQLPKDRFSAERLKGVDSTLKIQPAELGDSAMYLCASSARRNSYEQYFGPGTRLTVT.

In this sample, this clonotype turned up a few times. This chain connects TRBV29-1 to TRBJ2-7; TRBD1 might be the D (5 bases). The germline V gene has CDR1 SQVTM and CDR2 ANQGSEA. Trimming took off 7 bases at V and 4 bases at J, with 17 bases between the two ends. The CDR3 is 13 amino acids. This chain's CDR3 is CSALRVGYYEQYF. The CDR3 DNA follows: TGCAGCGCGCTCAGGGTCGGCTATTACGAGCAGTACTTC.